One sample yielded the 14 T cell receptor beta chains listed below, sequenced in a study of T cell repertoires in cytomegalovirus infection (dated by TCRdb to the late 2010s). These receptors lack a known antigen. The sample was run on an Illumina HiSeq 1500. TCRdb's own reprocessing of the public reads used fastp at Q25 and MiXCR and kept productive beta chains. Each entry merges the rows of one CDR3 protein and shows their most common DNA and genes. For this sample the table gives fewer than 1,000,000 distinct CDR3 sequences, of which 25% to 40% were detected only once. The ten largest clones take up around 15% of the sample. This sample's treatment or condition label indicates: in vitro stimulation with specific CMV peptide epitopes to enrich CMV-specific T cells. Sequenced here: cultured CD8+ T cells from PBMCs, sampled from culture after CMV antigen stimulation. The receptors were gathered from a human donor in good health (CMV status not recorded). Some clones in this sample may be carry-over from other donors' samples.

This clonotype was seen a handful of times. The chain recombines TRBV12-5 with TRBJ2-1; D not resolved. Per germline, CDR1 LGHNT and CDR2 FRNRAP. The CDR3 spans 12 residues. CDR3: CASQSSYNEQFF. The CDR3 nucleotides read TGTGCCTCCCAGAGCTCCTACAATGAGCAGTTCTTC.

The chain recombines TRBV12-5 with TRBJ2-5; 9 nucleotides agree with TRBD2. From germline, CDR1 is LGHNT and CDR2 FRNRAP. This CDR3 comprises 17 residues. V lost 0 bases to trimming and J lost 2 bases; unmatched junction nucleotides: 7. The CDR3 loop is CASGLVSLAGRQETQYF. CDR3 coding DNA: TGTGCTAGTGGTTTGGTATCTCTAGCGGGGCGACAAGAGACCCAGTACTTC.

V gene TRBV7-9 combines with J gene TRBJ2-7; the D gene is possibly TRBD2 (7 bases). Trimming removed 5 bases from V and 4 bases from J, with 12 bases in between. CDR3 size: 13 residues. The V gene's germline CDR1 is SEHNR and CDR2 FQNEAQ (reference sequence). The CDR3 spells CASSRGGDYEQYF. CDR3 DNA: TGTGCCAGCAGCCGAGGGGGGGATTACGAGCAGTACTTC.

This clonotype was found a few times. The chain uses TRBV20-1 and TRBJ2-7; 11 nucleotides align to TRBD2. V lost 3 bases and J lost 3; bases outside the gene matches: 4. This CDR3 region has 14 residues. Looked up from germline, CDR1 is DFQATT and CDR2 is SNEGSKA (reference sequence). CDR3 loop: CSARGTSGFYEQYV. The CDR3 DNA reads as TGCAGTGCTAGGGGGACTAGCGGTTTCTACGAGCAGTACGTC.

This clonotype has just a few counts. This sequence joins TRBV12-3 or TRBV12-4 and TRBJ2-7; 10 bases are shared with TRBD1. The CDR3 has 16 residues. Trimming at V came to 5 bases and at J to 5 bases, leaving 12 bases not matched to a gene. CDR3 in amino acids: CASSTRPGTGDHEQYF. In DNA form, the CDR3 reads TGTGCCAGCAGTACAAGACCGGGGACAGGGGATCACGAGCAGTACTTC.

This chain connects TRBV7-2 to TRBJ2-1; 7 nucleotides agree with TRBD2. V lost 2 bases to trimming and J lost 4 bases; unmatched junction nucleotides: 5. The CDR3 has 15 residues. Germline loops: CDR1 SGHTA, CDR2 FQGNSA. DNA of the CDR3: TGTGCCAGCAGCTTATTGTGGGGGGGATACAATGAGCAGTTCTTC. Translating gives CASSLLWGGYNEQFF.

This sequence joins TRBV19 and TRBJ2-2; the match to TRBD1 covers 10 bases. V shed 10 bases, J shed 5 bases, and the junction held 7 bases outside the gene matches. Germline CDR1 is LNHDA and CDR2 is SQIVND (reference sequence). The CDR3 consists of 14 residues. CDR3 in DNA: TGTGCCACTAATGGACAGGGGGGTACCGGGGAGCTGTTTTTT. Amino acid sequence: CATNGQGGTGELFF.

The chain employs TRBV20-1 and TRBJ2-1; 8 bases map to TRBD1. V shed 4 bases, J shed 4 bases, and the junction held 12 bases outside the gene matches. Germline V gene lookup returns CDR1 DFQATT and CDR2 SNEGSKA (reference sequence). The CDR3 sequence is 16 residues long. CDR3 in amino acids: CSATSMQGAEYNEQFF. CDR3 bases: TGCAGTGCTACCTCCATGCAGGGGGCGGAATACAATGAGCAGTTCTTC.

This clonotype was counted only a few times. The V call is TRBV7-9, the J call TRBJ2-7, with D possibly matching TRBD1 (6 bases). CDR1 and CDR2 from the germline V gene are SEHNR and FQNEAQ (reference sequence). The CDR3 is 15 amino acids. Trimming pared 3 bases from V and 5 bases from J, leaving 17 bases between. CDR3 in amino acids: CASSLRRGKSHEQYF. Written as DNA, the CDR3 is TGTGCCAGCAGCTTGCGCAGGGGAAAGTCCCACGAGCAGTACTTC.

This clonotype was picked up a small number of times. The gene calls are TRBV25-1 and TRBJ2-1, with D possibly being TRBD2 (5 bases). The CDR3 spans 10 residues. Trimming cost V 4 bases and J 12 bases, with 7 bases left between them. Germline V gene lookup returns CDR1 MGHDK and CDR2 SYGVNS. CDR3 DNA: TGTGCCAGCAGTGGAGCGGCGCAGTTCTTC. The encoded protein is CASSGAAQFF.

Worth noting for this clonotype: A much bigger clone sits one base away, suggesting this may be a read error. This chain links TRBV7-6 with TRBJ2-5; TRBD2 matches at 8 bases. The CDR3 extends over 16 amino acids. Trimming at V came to 5 bases and at J to 1 base, leaving 9 bases not matched to a gene. Per the germline V gene, CDR1 is SGHVS and CDR2 is FNYEAQ. The CDR3 reads CASSQQTAGGQETQYF. The CDR3 nucleotides are TGTGCCAGCAGCCAGCAGACGGCGGGGGGCCAAGAGACCCAGTACTTC. The variable domain in full, with the rest retrieved from reference TRBV7-6 and TRBJ2-5, is GAGVSQSPRYKVTKRGQDVALRCDPISGHVSLYWYRQALGQGPEFLTYFNYEAQQDKSGLPNDRFSAERPEGSISTLTIQRTEQRDSAMYRCASSQQTAGGQETQYFGPGTRLLVL.

This clonotype was seen only a few times. This chain links TRBV2 with TRBJ2-2, with TRBD2 as a possible D gene (5 bases). The CDR3 is 14 amino acids. V lost 5 bases to trimming and J lost 7 bases, with 14 bases between them. The germline V gene encodes CDR1 SNHLY and CDR2 FYNNEI. CDR3 coding DNA: TGTGCCAGCAGTCCGACTACAGTAAGCGGGGAGCTGTTTTTT. Encoded protein: CASSPTTVSGELFF.

In this sample, this clonotype turned up a few times. The chain couples TRBV10-3 to TRBJ2-3; D might be TRBD2 (5 bases). V was clipped by 0 bases and J by 9 bases, with 10 bases between them. There are 13 residues in the CDR3. Per germline, CDR1 ENHRY and CDR2 SYGVKD. The CDR3 DNA is TGTGCCATCAGTGAGTCCGTACTAGGCACGCAGTATTTT. Translation gives CAISESVLGTQYF.

The chain combines TRBV6-2 or TRBV6-3 with TRBJ2-7; 11 nucleotides agree with TRBD1. CDR1 and CDR2 from the germline V gene are MNHEY and SVGEGT. The ends lost 6 bases at V and 0 bases at J; junction bases unmatched: 4. The CDR3 extends over 15 amino acids. CDR3 protein: CASRGDRGSSYEQYV. CDR3 coding DNA: TGTGCCAGCAGGGGGGACAGGGGGTCCTCCTACGAGCAGTACGTC.